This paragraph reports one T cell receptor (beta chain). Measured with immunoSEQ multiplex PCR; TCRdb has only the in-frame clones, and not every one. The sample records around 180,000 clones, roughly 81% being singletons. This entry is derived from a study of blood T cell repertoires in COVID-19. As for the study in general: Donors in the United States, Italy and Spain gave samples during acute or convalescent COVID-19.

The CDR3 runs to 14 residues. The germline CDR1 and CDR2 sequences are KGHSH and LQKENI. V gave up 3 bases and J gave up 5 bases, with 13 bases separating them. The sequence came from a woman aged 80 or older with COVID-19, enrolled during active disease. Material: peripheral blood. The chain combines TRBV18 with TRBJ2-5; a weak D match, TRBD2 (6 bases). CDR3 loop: CASSPTSKSETQYF. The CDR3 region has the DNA TGTGCCAGCTCACCGACTAGTAAATCGGAGACCCAGTACTTC.